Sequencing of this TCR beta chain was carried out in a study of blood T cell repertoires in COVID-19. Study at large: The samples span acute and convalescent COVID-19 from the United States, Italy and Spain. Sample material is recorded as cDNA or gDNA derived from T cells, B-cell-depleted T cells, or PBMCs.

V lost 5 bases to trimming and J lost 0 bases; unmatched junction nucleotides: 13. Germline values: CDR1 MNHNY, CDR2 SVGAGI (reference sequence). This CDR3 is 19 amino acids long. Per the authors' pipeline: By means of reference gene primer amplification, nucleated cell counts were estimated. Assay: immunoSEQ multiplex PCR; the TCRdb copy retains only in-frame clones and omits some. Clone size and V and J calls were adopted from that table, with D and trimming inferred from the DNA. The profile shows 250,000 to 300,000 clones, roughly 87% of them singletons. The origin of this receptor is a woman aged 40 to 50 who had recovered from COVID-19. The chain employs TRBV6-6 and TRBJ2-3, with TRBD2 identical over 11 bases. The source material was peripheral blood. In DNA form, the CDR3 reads TGTGCCAGCAGTCCAATGGGGACTAGCGGCAACCCAAGCACAGATACGCAGTATTTT. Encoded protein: CASSPMGTSGNPSTDTQYF.